Each of the 8 T cell receptor beta chains below was sequenced from the same sample in a study of T cells in Graves' hyperthyroidism and ophthalmopathy. Researchers took RNA transcripts and amplified the TCR beta CDR3 regions from them. HTBI primers were the set used in a first-round RT-PCR of the TCR CDR3. Via MiXCR, TCRdb re-called the multiplex PCR reads, giving one row per CDR3 protein. In the table there are more than 350,000 distinct CDR3 sequences, 17% of which are singletons. The sequenced material came from blood. These receptors originate from a woman aged 30 to 39 with Graves' hyperthyroidism that later progressed to Graves' ophthalmopathy.

V usage is TRBV2 and J usage is TRBJ2-7; a possible D gene is TRBD1 (5 bases). The CDR3 has 12 amino acids. With 8 bases removed from V and 4 bases from J, the gap between germline ends came to 12 bases. The germline gives CDR1 SNHLY, CDR2 FYNNEI. CDR3: CASLRGGYEQYF. CDR3 DNA sequence: TGTGCCAGCTTAAGGGGTGGTTACGAGCAGTACTTC. The full variable domain, completed using reference TRBV2 and TRBJ2-7, is EPEVTQTPSHQVTQMGQEVILRCVPISNHLYFYWYRQILGQKVEFLVSFYNNEISEKSEIFDDQFSVERPDGSNFTLKIRSTKLEDSAMYFCASLRGGYEQYFGPGTRLTVT.

This clonotype was detected many times. This chain links TRBV28 with TRBJ1-2; possible D gene TRBD1, 6 bases. The CDR3 is made up of 19 amino acids. Germline values: CDR1 MDHEN, CDR2 SYDVKM. V lost 3 bases to trimming and J lost 3 bases, with 26 bases between them. CDR3 region: CASSLPTTRTRGGDYGYTF. The CDR3 DNA reads TGTGCCAGCAGTTTGCCCACGACTAGAACCCGGGGGGGCGACTATGGCTACACCTTC.

At least ten counts were recorded for this clonotype. This chain joins TRBV27 and TRBJ1-6; D gene uncertain. Trimming left V 1 base short and J 7 bases short, with 11 bases between. CDR1 and CDR2 from the germline V gene are MNHEY and SMNVEV (reference sequence). This CDR3 contains 15 residues. CDR3 sequence reads: CASSLWVGLNSPLHF. The CDR3 DNA sequence: TGTGCCAGCAGTTTATGGGTAGGACTCAATTCACCCCTCCACTTT.

This clonotype was seen repeatedly, ten times or more. The CDR3 sequence: CASSILGQGGNEQFF. The CDR3 bases are TGTGCCAGCAGCATATTAGGACAGGGGGGCAATGAGCAGTTCTTC. The J gene is TRBJ2-1, the V gene TRBV9; 10 nucleotides match TRBD1. CDR1 and CDR2 from the germline V gene are SGDLS and YYNGEE. The CDR3 is made up of 15 amino acids. V shed 4 bases, J shed 6 bases, and the junction held 7 bases outside the gene matches.

In its sample, this clonotype was seen many times. The gene calls are TRBV28 and TRBJ1-5; no firm D call. The germline V and J ends were trimmed by 6 bases and 6 bases, with 12 bases remaining between them. CDR1 and CDR2 from the germline V gene are MDHEN and SYDVKM. The CDR3 covers 13 residues. The CDR3: CASSLPGRQPQHF. DNA of the CDR3: TGTGCCAGCAGCCTTCCAGGTCGTCAGCCCCAGCATTTT.

This clonotype occurred a few times. The chain couples TRBV2 to TRBJ2-7; D not resolved. V was cut by 4 bases and J by 5 bases, with 6 bases left in between. The CDR3 totals 11 residues. The V gene's germline CDR1 is SNHLY and CDR2 FYNNEI. The CDR3 nucleotides are TGTGCCAGCAGTGGAACAAACGAGCAGTACTTC. Encoded protein: CASSGTNEQYF.

With regard to this clonotype: This could be a read error, since a much larger clone is one nucleotide away. This chain joins TRBV10-3 and TRBJ1-2, with D possibly being TRBD1 (5 bases). The CDR3 length is 15 residues. In germline, CDR1 is ENHRY, CDR2 SYGVKD. The ends were cut back, 4 bases at V and 3 bases at J, with 15 bases in the middle. The CDR3 loop reads CAISVGARWDYGYTF. The CDR3, as DNA: TGTGCCATCAGTGTCGGGGCCCGGTGGGACTATGGCTACACCTTC.

This clonotype was observed many times. The J gene is TRBJ2-7, the V gene TRBV6-1; 9 nucleotides agree with TRBD2. CDR1 is MNHNS and CDR2 is SASEGT in the germline V gene. CDR3 length: 16 residues. V lost 6 bases to trimming and J lost 1 base; unmatched junction nucleotides: 10. DNA of the CDR3: TGTGCCAGCAGGCAGGTTAGCGGGAGTGGGTCCTACGAGCAGTACTTC. It encodes CASRQVSGSGSYEQYF.